The present T cell receptor (beta chain) was sequenced within a study of blood T cell repertoires in COVID-19. Background on the study: Samples came from the United States, Italy and Spain, spanning acute and convalescent COVID-19. Nucleic acid was either cDNA or gDNA, and it came from T cells, B-cell-depleted T cells, or PBMCs.

This clone was seen only once. Repertoires were generated with immunoSEQ multiplex PCR, while TCRdb's copy carries only in-frame clones and drops some. The sample records some 400,000 clones, around 87% being singletons. Seattle enrolled patients during active infection and tracked them longitudinally. The CDR3 consists of 15 residues. The germline gives CDR1 MDHEN, CDR2 SYDVKM. The V and J ends lost 3 bases and 4 bases, in that order; junction bases with no gene match: 3. The chain carries TRBV28 and TRBJ1-3; the match to TRBD1 covers 10 bases. The sample comprised peripheral blood. The TCR comes from a woman aged 55-75 years with COVID-19, enrolled during active disease. This chain's CDR3 is CASSFVTGGGNTIYF. In DNA form, the CDR3 reads TGTGCCAGCAGTTTTGTGACAGGGGGCGGAAACACCATATATTTT.